This T cell receptor (beta chain) was documented in a study of OX40 agonist ivuxolimab in advanced cancers. Study at large: Patients were treated with intravenous ivuxolimab, dosed at 0.01 to 10 mg/kg and infused every 2 weeks.

Findings of the study overall: Low normalized clonal expansion also occurred in some nonresponding patients.

As concerns this clone: Its antigen is still unknown.

V lost 0 bases to trimming and J lost 6 bases, with 8 bases between them. Germline assignment: CDR1 MRHNA and CDR2 SNTAGT. The CDR3 sequence is 14 residues long. The assay was immunoSEQ multiplex PCR, and TCRdb's table has in-frame clones only and misses some. This sample has fewer than 25,000 clones, with under 90% found just once. J is TRBJ2-2 and V is TRBV6-4; D not resolved. Sequenced here: CD4+ or CD8+ T cells sorted from blood, sampled in a trial of the OX40 agonist ivuxolimab. The receptor comes from an adult with an advanced solid tumor such as melanoma, head and neck, liver or kidney cancer. In DNA, the CDR3 is TGTGCCAGCAGTGACTCAGAAGATTCCGGGGAGCTGTTTTTT. Protein product: CASSDSEDSGELFF.